This TCR beta chain stems from a study of CD8+ T cells in alopecia areata. The sequencing template was cDNA reverse transcribed from extracted RNA. TCRdb's copy holds only in-frame clones and misses some; the assay was immunoSEQ multiplex PCR. Of some 110,000 clones in the sample, 35% to 40% are singletons; the top ten hold approximately 2.8%. Study findings and constraints: Affected scalp, especially in alopecia totalis/universalis, had a higher clonality than normal scalp did.

CDR1 SQVTM and CDR2 ANQGSEA come from the germline V gene. Trimming took 6 bases from V and 1 from J; bases not matched to a gene: 11. The CDR3 runs 16 residues. A note on this clone: Its matching antigen is unknown.

The chain is built from TRBV29-1 and TRBJ1-5, with 8 bases that match TRBD1. The specimen was CD4+ T cells sorted from blood. The receptor was derived from a human donor with alopecia areata. The CDR3: CSVAEYNRGSNQPQHF. The CDR3 coding sequence is TGCAGCGTCGCGGAGTATAACAGGGGGAGCAATCAGCCCCAGCATTTT.